These 18 T cell receptor beta chains were sequenced from one sample in a study of neurological immune-mediated disorders. TCRdb redid the calling of the 5' RACE reads with MiXCR, one entry per CDR3 protein. The data contain roughly 80,000 distinct CDR3 sequences, nearly 6% of them singletons. Time point: longitudinal time-point 2. Sequencing input: PBMCs. These receptors were taken from a woman aged 55-69 years with multiple sclerosis.

This clonotype was seen many times. The rearrangement uses TRBV7-9 and TRBJ2-7, with TRBD2 matching 11 bases. V lost 7 bases and J lost 4; bases outside the gene matches: 6. Germline CDR1 reads SEHNR; CDR2 reads FQNEAQ (reference sequence). The CDR3 loop spans 14 amino acids. The CDR3 nucleotides read TGTGCCAGCACCCCGACTAGCGGGATATACGAGCAGTACTTC. Its translation: CASTPTSGIYEQYF.

This clonotype has just a few counts. V is TRBV5-1 and J is TRBJ2-1, with 9 bases identical to TRBD2. The CDR3 contains 16 residues. CDR1 is SGHRS and CDR2 is YFSETQ in the germline V gene. Trimming took 6 bases from V and 4 from J; bases not matched to a gene: 11. The CDR3 sequence: CASKEAGGPNYNEQFF. In nucleotides, the CDR3 is TGCGCCAGCAAAGAAGCGGGGGGTCCCAATTACAATGAGCAGTTCTTC. Full variable domain (missing parts from reference TRBV5-1 and TRBJ2-1): KAGVTQTPRYLIKTRGQQVTLSCSPISGHRSVSWYQQTPGQGLQFLFEYFSETQRNKGNFPGRFSGRQFSNSRSEMNVSTLELGDSALYLCASKEAGGPNYNEQFFGPGTRLTVL.

This clonotype has ten or more counts. The chain employs TRBV20-1 and TRBJ1-4, with no clear D. V lost 3 bases to trimming and J lost 0 bases, with 11 bases between them. The CDR3 contains 15 residues. Germline values: CDR1 DFQATT, CDR2 SNEGSKA (reference sequence). CDR3 nucleotide sequence: TGCAGTGCTAGGGAAGCCGCGACAACTAATGAAAAACTGTTTTTT. Translation gives CSAREAATTNEKLFF.

This clonotype was found many times. CDR3 nucleotides: TGCAGTGCTAGAGCGCGTAGGCACACAGATACGCAGTATTTT. Translated: CSARARRHTDTQYF. The chain uses TRBV20-1 and TRBJ2-3; no firm D call. Germline CDR1 and CDR2: DFQATT and SNEGSKA (reference sequence). V gave up 1 base and J gave up 2 bases, with 10 bases separating them. The CDR3 is 14 amino acids.

This clonotype was observed many times. The genes are TRBV5-1 and TRBJ2-2, with 9 bases matching TRBD1. The CDR3 covers 16 residues. Germline assignment: CDR1 SGHRS and CDR2 YFSETQ. Trimming took 4 bases from V and 5 from J; bases not matched to a gene: 9. The CDR3 nucleotides are TGCGCCAGCAGCCTATTGGGACAGGGAAGTACCGGGGAGCTGTTTTTT. Protein sequence: CASSLLGQGSTGELFF.

This clonotype came up a few times. The chain combines TRBV6-6 with TRBJ1-2; 12 bases line up with TRBD1. The CDR3 sequence is 15 residues long. CDR1 is MNHNY and CDR2 is SVGAGI in the germline V gene (reference sequence). V shed 10 bases and J 6 bases; nucleotides not matched to a gene: 12. CDR3 DNA: TGTGCCATTCGGAGCACCGGGACAGGGGGCAATGGCTACACCTTC. It codes for CAIRSTGTGGNGYTF.

This clonotype came up many times. J is TRBJ2-1 and V is TRBV7-9; no firm D call. This CDR3 contains 15 residues. The V gene lost 8 bases and the J gene lost 1 base, with 15 bases spanning the gap. CDR1 and CDR2 from the germline V gene are SEHNR and FQNEAQ (reference sequence). The CDR3 protein is CASLYRTTSYNEQFF. CDR3 DNA sequence: TGTGCCAGCCTCTATCGGACGACTTCCTACAATGAGCAGTTCTTC. Combining the CDR3 with reference TRBV7-9 and TRBJ2-1 gives the whole variable domain DTGVSQNPRHKITKRGQNVTFRCDPISEHNRLYWYRQTLGQGPEFLTYFQNEAQLEKSRLLSDRFSAERPKGSFSTLEIQRTEQGDSAMYLCASLYRTTSYNEQFFGPGTRLTVL.

Ten or more counts support this clonotype. The J gene is TRBJ2-1, the V gene TRBV5-6; 14 positions agree with TRBD2. Germline trimming cut 4 bases from V and 4 bases from J; bases unmatched to any gene: 7. Germline-derived CDR1 and CDR2 are SGHDT and YYEEEE. The CDR3 is made up of 17 amino acids. This chain's CDR3 is CASSPGLAGAPYNEQFF. In DNA form, the CDR3 reads TGTGCCAGCAGCCCGGGACTAGCGGGGGCCCCTTACAATGAGCAGTTCTTC.

In this sample, this clonotype turned up many times. This sequence joins TRBV7-7 and TRBJ2-3; D is ambiguous. The CDR3 extends over 15 amino acids. Between the trimmed V and J ends, which lost 5 bases and 0 bases, there was a span of 12 bases. Germline values: CDR1 SSHAT, CDR2 FNYEAQ (reference sequence). CDR3 nucleotide sequence: TGTGCCAGCAGCCGGACCCCCTCGAGCACAGATACGCAGTATTTT. Translation: CASSRTPSSTDTQYF.

In its sample, this clonotype was seen many times. The chain is built from TRBV12-3 or TRBV12-4 and TRBJ2-7, with TRBD1 matching 9 bases. J was trimmed by 3 bases and V by 6 bases; bases with no gene match: 3. This CDR3 region has 13 residues. CDR3 sequence: CASSTDRGYEQYF. The CDR3 nucleotides read TGTGCCAGCAGCACGGACAGGGGCTACGAGCAGTACTTC.

This clonotype was detected ten times or more. The chain combines TRBV5-1 with TRBJ2-3; D is perhaps TRBD1 (6 bases). The CDR3 spans 13 residues. CDR1 and CDR2 (germline): SGHRS, YFSETQ. The V end lost 5 bases, the J end lost 4 bases, and 11 bases lay between the germline ends. The CDR3 nucleotides are TGCGCCAGCAGGGGGGCTATCGCAGATACGCAGTATTTT. Translating it yields CASRGAIADTQYF.

This clonotype has ten or more counts. V usage is TRBV20-1 and J usage is TRBJ2-7, with D unclear. The V end lost 0 bases, the J end lost 0 bases, and 9 bases lay between the germline ends. The CDR3 contains 14 residues. Per germline, CDR1 DFQATT and CDR2 SNEGSKA (reference sequence). CDR3: CSARDRVRSYEQYF. For the CDR3, the DNA is TGCAGTGCTAGAGATCGGGTCCGCTCCTACGAGCAGTACTTC.

This clonotype appeared many times. This chain joins TRBV5-1 and TRBJ1-5; 9 bases fit TRBD1. The CDR3 is made up of 15 amino acids. The V gene end was trimmed by 3 bases and the J gene end by 7 bases; junction bases not matched to a gene: 8. Looked up from germline, CDR1 is SGHRS and CDR2 is YFSETQ. CDR3 DNA sequence: TGCGCCAGCAGCTCCTTCGGAGGGACAGGGCAGCCCCAGCATTTT. Amino acid sequence: CASSSFGGTGQPQHF.

In this sample, this clonotype turned up many times. J is TRBJ1-2 and V is TRBV20-1, with D unresolved. CDR1 DFQATT and CDR2 SNEGSKA come from the germline V gene (reference sequence). The CDR3 spans 15 residues. V was clipped by 6 bases and J by 1 base, with 18 bases between them. Written as DNA, the CDR3 is TGCAGTGCATTGACACCACCACTCTTTAACTATGGCTACACCTTC. This sequence encodes CSALTPPLFNYGYTF.

This clonotype was counted at least ten times. V and J are TRBV11-2 and TRBJ1-5; maybe TRBD1 (6 bases). CDR1 SGHAT and CDR2 FQNNGV come from the germline V gene. The V gene lost 0 bases and the J gene lost 4 bases, with 10 bases spanning the gap. This CDR3 comprises 15 residues. The CDR3 bases are TGTGCCAGCAGCTTAGAGCAGGGGCCTAATCAGCCCCAGCATTTT. Translation gives CASSLEQGPNQPQHF.

This clonotype was counted many times. The chain recombines TRBV15 with TRBJ1-5; TRBD1 is a possible D gene (6 bases). Germline V gives CDR1 LNHNV, CDR2 YYDKDF (reference sequence). The CDR3 sequence is 12 residues long. Trimming took 5 bases from V and 6 from J, leaving 8 bases between them. CDR3 sequence: CATSAGVQPQHF. The DNA of the CDR3 is TGTGCCACCAGCGCAGGGGTTCAGCCCCAGCATTTT.

This clonotype has just a few counts. The chain recombines TRBV6-1 with TRBJ2-7, with a tentative D call TRBD1 (7 bases). Germline V gene lookup returns CDR1 MNHNS and CDR2 SASEGT. The CDR3 runs to 15 residues. V gave up 3 bases and J gave up 2 bases, with 14 bases separating them. CDR3 loop: CASSERGQIAYEQYF. CDR3 DNA sequence: TGTGCCAGCAGTGAGCGGGGACAGATAGCCTACGAGCAGTACTTC.

This clonotype was observed at least ten times. The V call is TRBV7-2, the J call TRBJ2-3; TRBD2 matches at 9 bases. Germline CDR1 reads SGHTA; CDR2 reads FQGNSA. V lost 5 bases, J lost 2 bases, and 8 bases stayed unmatched. This CDR3 spans 16 amino acids. The CDR3 region is CASSRRTSAFTDTQYF. CDR3 nucleotide sequence: TGTGCCAGCAGCCGAAGGACTAGCGCCTTCACAGATACGCAGTATTTT.